This TCR beta chain derives from a study of CD8+ T cells in alopecia areata. It was cDNA, reverse transcribed from extracted RNA, that served as the sequencing template. Measured with immunoSEQ multiplex PCR; TCRdb has only the in-frame clones, and not every one. The sample has around 190,000 clones; approximately 60% are singletons. Trimming cost V 1 base and J 8 bases; bases outside gene matches: 17. CDR1 LNHNV and CDR2 YYDKDF come from the germline V gene (reference sequence). The CDR3 spans 18 residues. Described treatment: oral pan-JAK inhibitor, 5-10 mg twice daily. The chain employs TRBV15 and TRBJ2-5, with 9 bases lining up with TRBD1. The clonotype originates from a human donor with alopecia areata. The material sequenced was CD4+ T cells sorted from blood, taken at week 4, from a patient treated with tofacitinib. CDR3 DNA sequence: TGTGCCACCAGCAGAGCCCAACCGGGACAGGGATCGCTAAGTACCCAGTACTTC. Protein: CATSRAQPGQGSLSTQYF.